This TCR beta chain was retrieved from a study of molecular identifiers for immune sequencing clone quantification. This CDR3 is 16 amino acids long. V dropped 0 bases and J dropped 4; count of bases not matched to a gene: 7. Per germline, CDR1 SEHNR and CDR2 FQNEAQ (reference sequence). This clonotype has ten or more counts. Its cognate antigen is unknown. Libraries used about 20,000 to 1,100,000 sorted naive CD8 T cells and 10%, 30% or 50% RNA input. TCRdb ran MiXCR on the PCR reads and lists one entry per CDR3 protein. The table shows some 88,000 distinct CDR3 sequences, with roughly 23% occurring only once. Study-wide results and caveats: Jurkat TCR RNA spiked in from one cell reportedly remained identifiable amid over 850,000 naive cells. Highly expanded clone sizes could end up underestimated if a barcode were shared by identical TCR molecules.

Sequencing was performed on naive CD8+ T cells from blood, with Jurkat cell RNA spiked in. Regarding subset: FACS-sorted CD8+CD4-CCR7+CD45RA+ naive T cells. This sequence was found in a human donor in good health. Some libraries in this study had Jurkat cell RNA spiked in. The V call is TRBV7-9, the J call TRBJ2-7; 9 nucleotides line up with TRBD2. CDR3 coding DNA: TGTGCCAGCAGCTTAGCGTCGGGACTAGCAGTTTACGAGCAGTACTTC. Translation: CASSLASGLAVYEQYF.